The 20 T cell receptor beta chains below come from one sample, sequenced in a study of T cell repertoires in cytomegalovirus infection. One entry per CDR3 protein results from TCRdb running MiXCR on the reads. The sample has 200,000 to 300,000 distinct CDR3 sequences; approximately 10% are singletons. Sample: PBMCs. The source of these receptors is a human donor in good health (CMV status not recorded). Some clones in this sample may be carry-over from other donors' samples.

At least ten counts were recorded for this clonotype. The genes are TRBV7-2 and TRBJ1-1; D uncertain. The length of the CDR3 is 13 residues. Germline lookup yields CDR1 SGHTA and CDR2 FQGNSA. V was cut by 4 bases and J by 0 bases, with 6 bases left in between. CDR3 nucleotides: TGTGCCAGCAGCTCCCAGTTGAACACTGAAGCTTTCTTT. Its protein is CASSSQLNTEAFF.

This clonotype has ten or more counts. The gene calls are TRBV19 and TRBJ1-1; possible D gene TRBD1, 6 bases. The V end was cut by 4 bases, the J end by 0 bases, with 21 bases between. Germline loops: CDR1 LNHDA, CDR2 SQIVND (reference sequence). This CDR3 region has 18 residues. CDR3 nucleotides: TGTGCCAGTAGTAGCCCGCTAGCCCCACAGGGAATGAACACTGAAGCTTTCTTT. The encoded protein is CASSSPLAPQGMNTEAFF.

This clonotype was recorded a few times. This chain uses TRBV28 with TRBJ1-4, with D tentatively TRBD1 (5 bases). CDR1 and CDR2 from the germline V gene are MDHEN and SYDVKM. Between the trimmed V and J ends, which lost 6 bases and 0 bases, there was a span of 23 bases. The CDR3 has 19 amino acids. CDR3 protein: CASSFRGGQGAATNEKLFF. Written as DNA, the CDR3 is TGTGCCAGCAGCTTCCGCGGTGGGCAGGGCGCGGCAACTAATGAAAAACTGTTTTTT. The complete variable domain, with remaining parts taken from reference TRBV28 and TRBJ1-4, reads DVKVTQSSRYLVKRTGEKVFLECVQDMDHENMFWYRQDPGLGLRLIYFSYDVKMKEKGDIPEGYSVSREKKERFSLILESASTNQTSMYLCASSFRGGQGAATNEKLFFGSGTQLSVL.

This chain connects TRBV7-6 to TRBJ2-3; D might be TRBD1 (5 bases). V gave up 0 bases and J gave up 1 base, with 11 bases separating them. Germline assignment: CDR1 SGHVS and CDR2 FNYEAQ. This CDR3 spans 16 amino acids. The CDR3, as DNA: TGTGCCAGCAGCTTAGCTATGGGGCTGGGCACAGATACGCAGTATTTT. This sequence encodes CASSLAMGLGTDTQYF.

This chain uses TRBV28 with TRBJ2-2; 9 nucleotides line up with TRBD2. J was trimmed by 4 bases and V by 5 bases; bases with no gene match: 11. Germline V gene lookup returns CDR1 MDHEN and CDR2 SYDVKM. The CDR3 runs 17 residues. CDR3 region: CASSTHSGGGGTGELFF. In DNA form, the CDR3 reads TGTGCCAGCAGTACCCATAGCGGGGGAGGCGGCACCGGGGAGCTGTTTTTT.

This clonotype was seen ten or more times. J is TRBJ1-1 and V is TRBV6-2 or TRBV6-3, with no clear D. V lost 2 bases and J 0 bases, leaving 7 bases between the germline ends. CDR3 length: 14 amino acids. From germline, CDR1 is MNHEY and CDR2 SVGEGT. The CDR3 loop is CASSYGGVNTEAFF. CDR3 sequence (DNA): TGTGCCAGCAGTTACGGAGGCGTGAACACTGAAGCTTTCTTT.

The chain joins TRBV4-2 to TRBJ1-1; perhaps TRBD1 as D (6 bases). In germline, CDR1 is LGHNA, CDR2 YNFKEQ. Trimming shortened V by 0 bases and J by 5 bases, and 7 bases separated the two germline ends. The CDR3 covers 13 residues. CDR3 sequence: CASSQDDRTEAFF. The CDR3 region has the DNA TGTGCCAGCAGCCAAGATGACAGGACTGAAGCTTTCTTT.

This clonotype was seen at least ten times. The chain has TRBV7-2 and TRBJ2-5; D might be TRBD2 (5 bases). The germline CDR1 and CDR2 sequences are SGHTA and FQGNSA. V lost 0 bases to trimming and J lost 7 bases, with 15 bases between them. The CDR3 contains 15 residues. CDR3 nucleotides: TGTGCCAGCAGCTTAGCAGATGGCGGGTTAGGGACCCAGTACTTC. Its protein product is CASSLADGGLGTQYF. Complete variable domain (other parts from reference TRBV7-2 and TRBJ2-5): GAGVSQSPSNKVTEKGKDVELRCDPISGHTALYWYRQSLGQGLEFLIYFQGNSAPDKSGLPSDRFSAERTGGSVSTLTIQRTQQEDSAVYLCASSLADGGLGTQYFGPGTRLLVL.

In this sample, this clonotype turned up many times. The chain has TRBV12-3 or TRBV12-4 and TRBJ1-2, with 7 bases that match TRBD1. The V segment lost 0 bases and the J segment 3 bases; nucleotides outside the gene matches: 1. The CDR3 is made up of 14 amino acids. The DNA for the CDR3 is TGTGCCAGCAGTTTAGCAGGACAGGACTATGGCTACACCTTC. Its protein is CASSLAGQDYGYTF.

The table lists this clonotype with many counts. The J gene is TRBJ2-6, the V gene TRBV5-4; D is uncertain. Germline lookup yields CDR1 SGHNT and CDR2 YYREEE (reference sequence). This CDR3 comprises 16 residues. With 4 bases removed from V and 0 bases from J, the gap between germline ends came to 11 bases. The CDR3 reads CASSLWSRSGANVLTF. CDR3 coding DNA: TGTGCCAGCAGCCTTTGGAGCCGCTCTGGGGCCAACGTCCTGACTTTC.

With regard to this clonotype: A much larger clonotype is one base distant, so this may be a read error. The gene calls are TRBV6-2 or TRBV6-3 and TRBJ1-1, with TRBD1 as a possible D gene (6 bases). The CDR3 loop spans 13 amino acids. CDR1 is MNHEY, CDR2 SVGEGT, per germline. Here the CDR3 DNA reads TGTGCCAGCAGCTTCGGACAGAGCCTTCAAGCTATCTTT. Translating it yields CASSFGQSLQAIF.

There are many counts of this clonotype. The CDR3 protein is CSASERDRAYNSPLHF. The CDR3 region has the DNA TGCAGTGCTAGTGAACGGGACAGGGCCTATAATTCACCCCTCCACTTT. The V call is TRBV20-1, the J call TRBJ1-6, with 9 bases that match TRBD1. V lost 3 bases and J lost 2; bases outside the gene matches: 5. The CDR3 consists of 16 residues. Germline loops: CDR1 DFQATT, CDR2 SNEGSKA (reference sequence).

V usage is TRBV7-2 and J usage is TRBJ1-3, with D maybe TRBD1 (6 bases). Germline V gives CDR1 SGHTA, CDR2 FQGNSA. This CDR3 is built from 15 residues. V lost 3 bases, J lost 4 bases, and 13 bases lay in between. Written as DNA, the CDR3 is TGTGCCAGCAGCTTCGAGGGGGGCCGAGGAAACACCATATATTTT. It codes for CASSFEGGRGNTIYF.

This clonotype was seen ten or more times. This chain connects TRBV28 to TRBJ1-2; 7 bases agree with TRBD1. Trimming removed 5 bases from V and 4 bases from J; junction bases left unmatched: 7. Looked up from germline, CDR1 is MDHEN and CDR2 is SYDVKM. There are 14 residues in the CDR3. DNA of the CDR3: TGTGCCAGCAGTCCCGGACAGGTCCTCTATGGCTACACCTTC. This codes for CASSPGQVLYGYTF.

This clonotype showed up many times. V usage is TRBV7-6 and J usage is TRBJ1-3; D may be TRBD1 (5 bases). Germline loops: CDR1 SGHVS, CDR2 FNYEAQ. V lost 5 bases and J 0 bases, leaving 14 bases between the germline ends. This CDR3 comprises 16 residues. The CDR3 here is CASSPRGILSGNTIYF. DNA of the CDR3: TGTGCCAGCAGCCCCCGGGGCATACTCTCTGGAAACACCATATATTTT.

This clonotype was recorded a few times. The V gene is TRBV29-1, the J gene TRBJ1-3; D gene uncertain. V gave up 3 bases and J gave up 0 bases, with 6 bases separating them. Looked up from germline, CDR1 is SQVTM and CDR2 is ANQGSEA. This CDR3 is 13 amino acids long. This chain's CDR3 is CSVEQVSGNTIYF. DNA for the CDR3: TGCAGCGTTGAGCAGGTCTCTGGAAACACCATATATTTT.

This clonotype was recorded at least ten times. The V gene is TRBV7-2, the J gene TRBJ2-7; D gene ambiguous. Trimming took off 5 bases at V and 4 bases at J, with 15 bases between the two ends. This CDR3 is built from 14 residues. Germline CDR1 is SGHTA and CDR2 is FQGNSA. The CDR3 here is CASSESQGLYEQYF. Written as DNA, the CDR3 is TGTGCCAGCAGCGAATCCCAAGGCCTTTACGAGCAGTACTTC.

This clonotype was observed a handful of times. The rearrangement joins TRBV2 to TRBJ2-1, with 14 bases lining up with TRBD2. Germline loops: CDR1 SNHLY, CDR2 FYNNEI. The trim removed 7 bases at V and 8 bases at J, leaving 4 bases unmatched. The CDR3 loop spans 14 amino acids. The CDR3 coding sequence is TGTGCCAGCACGCGACTAGCGGGAGGGTATGAGCAGTTCTTC. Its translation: CASTRLAGGYEQFF.

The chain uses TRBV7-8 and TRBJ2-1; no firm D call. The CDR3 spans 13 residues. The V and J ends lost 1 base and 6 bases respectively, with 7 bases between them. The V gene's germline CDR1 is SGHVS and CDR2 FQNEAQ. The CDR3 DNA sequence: TGTGCCAGCAGCTTAGGGTCGAGCAATGAGCAGTTCTTC. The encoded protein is CASSLGSSNEQFF.

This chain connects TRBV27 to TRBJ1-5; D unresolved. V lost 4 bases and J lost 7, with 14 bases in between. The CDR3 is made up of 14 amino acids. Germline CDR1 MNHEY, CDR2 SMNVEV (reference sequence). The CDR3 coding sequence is TGTGCCAGCAGTTCGGGCCGTTGGTTACAGCCCCAGCATTTT. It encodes CASSSGRWLQPQHF.